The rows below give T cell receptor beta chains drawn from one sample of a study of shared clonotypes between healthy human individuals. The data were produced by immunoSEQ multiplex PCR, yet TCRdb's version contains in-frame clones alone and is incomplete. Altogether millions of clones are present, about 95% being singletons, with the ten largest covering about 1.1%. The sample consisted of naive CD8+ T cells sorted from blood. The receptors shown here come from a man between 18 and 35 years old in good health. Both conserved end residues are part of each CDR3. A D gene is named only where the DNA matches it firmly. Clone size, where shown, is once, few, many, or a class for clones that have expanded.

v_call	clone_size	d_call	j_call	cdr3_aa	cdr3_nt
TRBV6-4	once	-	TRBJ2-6	CASSDWVESYFSSGANVLTF	TGTGCCAGCAGTGACTGGGTGGAATCCTATTTTAGCTCTGGGGCCAACGTCCTGACTTTC
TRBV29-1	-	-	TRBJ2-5	CSAVRGNQETQYF	TGCAGCGCCGTAAGGGGGAATCAAGAGACCCAGTACTTC
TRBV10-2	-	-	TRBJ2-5	CASSPRGERAQETQYF	TGCGCCAGCAGCCCACGAGGTGAGCGGGCCCAAGAGACCCAGTACTTC
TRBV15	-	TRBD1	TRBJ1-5	CATSILQGSTDHQPQHF	TGTGCCACCAGCATTTTACAGGGGAGCACGGATCATCAGCCCCAGCATTTT
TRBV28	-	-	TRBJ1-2	CASSLTGGVYGYTF	TGTGCCAGCAGTTTAACGGGGGGCGTGTATGGCTACACCTTC
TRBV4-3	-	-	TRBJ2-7	CASSPGTLPDYEQYF	TGCGCCAGCAGCCCGGGGACCCTTCCTGATTACGAGCAGTACTTC
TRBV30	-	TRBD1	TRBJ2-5	CAWSDPGTGSPETQYF	TGTGCCTGGAGTGATCCCGGGACAGGGTCCCCAGAGACCCAGTACTTC
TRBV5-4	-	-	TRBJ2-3	CASSFGSDTQYF	TGTGCCAGCAGCTTCGGGTCAGATACGCAGTATTTT
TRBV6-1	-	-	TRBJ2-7	CASSDRQPYEQYF	TGTGCCAGCAGTGATAGACAGCCCTACGAGCAGTACTTC
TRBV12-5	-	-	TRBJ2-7	CASGLVGSGWYEQYF	TGTGCTAGTGGTTTGGTAGGATCAGGGTGGTACGAGCAGTACTTC
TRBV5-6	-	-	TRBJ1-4	CASSPQGRDEKLFF	TGTGCCAGCAGCCCCCAGGGCCGTGATGAAAAACTGTTTTTT
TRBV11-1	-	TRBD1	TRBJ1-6	CASSGQGDSPLHF	TGTGCCAGCAGCGGGCAGGGGGACTCACCCCTCCACTTT
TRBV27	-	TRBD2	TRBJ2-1	CATRLAGGPRDEQFF	TGTGCCACCCGACTAGCGGGGGGGCCAAGGGATGAGCAGTTCTTC
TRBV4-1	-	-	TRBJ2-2	CASSTHPGTGELFF	TGCGCCAGCAGCACCCACCCGGGGACCGGGGAGCTGTTTTTT
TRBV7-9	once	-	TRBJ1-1	CASSLGGGMNTEAFF	TGTGCCAGCAGCTTAGGGGGCGGCATGAACACTGAAGCTTTCTTT
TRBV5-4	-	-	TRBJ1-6	CASSSREYNSPLHF	TGTGCCAGCAGCTCCCGGGAGTATAATTCACCCCTCCACTTT
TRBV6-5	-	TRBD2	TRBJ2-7	CASALAGEDEQYF	TGTGCCAGCGCCCTAGCGGGAGAGGACGAGCAGTACTTC
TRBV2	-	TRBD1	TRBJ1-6	CASSYQGVNNSPLHF	TGTGCCAGCAGTTACCAGGGGGTAAACAATTCACCCCTCCACTTT
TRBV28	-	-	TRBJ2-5	CASSLGADRSQETQYF	TGTGCCAGCAGTTTAGGAGCTGACAGGAGCCAAGAGACCCAGTACTTC
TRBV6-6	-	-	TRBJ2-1	CASTFVERDEQFF	TGTGCCAGCACGTTCGTCGAGAGAGATGAGCAGTTCTTC
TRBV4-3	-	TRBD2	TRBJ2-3	CASSQDTLPAGGHTDTQYF	TGCGCCAGCAGCCAAGATACCCTCCCAGCGGGAGGGCACACAGATACGCAGTATTTT
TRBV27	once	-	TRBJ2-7	CASSGGRSSRTYEQYF	TGTGCCAGCAGTGGGGGTAGGAGTAGCCGGACCTACGAGCAGTACTTC
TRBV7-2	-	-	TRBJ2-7	CASSSSDTYEQYF	TGTGCCAGCAGCTCTAGCGACACCTACGAGCAGTACTTC
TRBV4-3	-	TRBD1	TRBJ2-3	CASSRDRIDTQYF	TGCGCCAGCAGCCGGGACAGAATAGATACGCAGTATTTT
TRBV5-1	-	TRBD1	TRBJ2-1	CASSPVGTGVNEQFF	TGCGCCAGCAGCCCGGTGGGGACAGGGGTCAATGAGCAGTTCTTC
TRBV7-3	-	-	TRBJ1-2	CASSLDGLYGYTF	TGTGCCAGCAGCTTAGACGGACTATATGGCTACACCTTC
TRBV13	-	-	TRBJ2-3	CASSSKDLGTDTQYF	TGTGCCAGCAGCTCGAAGGACCTGGGCACAGATACGCAGTATTTT
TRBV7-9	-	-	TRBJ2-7	CASSLEVAFAVGQYF	TGTGCCAGCAGCTTAGAGGTGGCGTTCGCTGTGGGGCAGTACTTC
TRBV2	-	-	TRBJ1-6	CAILPRLGGFNSPLHF	TGTGCCATCCTACCCCGGCTCGGGGGATTTAATTCACCCCTCCACTTT
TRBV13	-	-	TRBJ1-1	CASSLDPGTNTEAFF	TGTGCCAGCAGCTTAGATCCAGGGACGAACACTGAAGCTTTCTTT
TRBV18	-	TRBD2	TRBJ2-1	CASSPGLADYNEQFF	TGTGCCAGCTCCCCGGGACTAGCGGACTACAATGAGCAGTTCTTC
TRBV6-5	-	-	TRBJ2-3	CASSYSGFISDTQYF	TGTGCCAGCAGTTACTCGGGCTTCATATCGGATACGCAGTATTTT